The TCR beta chain described here comes from a study of T cell changes during pregnancy in multiple sclerosis. Some clones are missing from TCRdb's copy, which holds only in-frame ones; the method was immunoSEQ multiplex PCR. This sample has about 38,000 clones; about 90% occur once, and the top ten carry about 12%. V gave up 1 base and J gave up 7 bases, with 6 bases separating them. This CDR3 has 12 residues. CDR1 is MGHRA and CDR2 is YSYEKL in the germline V gene. The material was CD8+ T cells from peripheral blood mononuclear cells, obtained after pregnancy. This clonotype originated in a female donor with multiple sclerosis, enrolled in a pregnancy study. The chain couples TRBV4-1 to TRBJ2-3; D is ambiguous. CDR3 in amino acids: CASSQVGNTQYF. CDR3 nucleotide sequence: TGCGCCAGCAGCCAAGTGGGCAATACGCAGTATTTT.